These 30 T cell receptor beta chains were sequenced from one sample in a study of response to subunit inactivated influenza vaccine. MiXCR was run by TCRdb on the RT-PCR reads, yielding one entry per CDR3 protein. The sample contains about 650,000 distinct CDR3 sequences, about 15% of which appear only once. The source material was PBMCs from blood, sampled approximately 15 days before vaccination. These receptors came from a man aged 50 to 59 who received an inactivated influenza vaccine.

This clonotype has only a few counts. CDR3 loop: CASSLAVEGEGYTF. CDR3 DNA sequence: TGCGCCAGCAGCTTGGCCGTGGAGGGCGAGGGCTACACCTTC. J is TRBJ1-2 and V is TRBV5-1; unclear D gene. CDR1 SGHRS and CDR2 YFSETQ come from the germline V gene. CDR3 length equals 14 residues. Trimming shortened V by 0 bases and J by 8 bases, and 14 bases separated the two germline ends. The variable domain in full, with the rest retrieved from reference TRBV5-1 and TRBJ1-2, is KAGVTQTPRYLIKTRGQQVTLSCSPISGHRSVSWYQQTPGQGLQFLFEYFSETQRNKGNFPGRFSGRQFSNSRSEMNVSTLELGDSALYLCASSLAVEGEGYTFGSGTRLTVV.

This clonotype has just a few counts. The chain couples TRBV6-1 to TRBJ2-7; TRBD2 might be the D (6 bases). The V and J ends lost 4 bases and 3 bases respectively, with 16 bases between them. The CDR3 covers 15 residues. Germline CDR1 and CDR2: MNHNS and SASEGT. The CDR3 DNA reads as TGTGCCAGCAGTGCCCAGGGCGGGGCCCTCTACGAGCAGTACTTC. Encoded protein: CASSAQGGALYEQYF.

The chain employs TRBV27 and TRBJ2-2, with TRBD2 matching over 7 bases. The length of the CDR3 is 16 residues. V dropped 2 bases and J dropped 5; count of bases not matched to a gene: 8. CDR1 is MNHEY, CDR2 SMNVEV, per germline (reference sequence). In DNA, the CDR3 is TGTGCCAGCAGTTTAGGGTTGTCAGCGGGGACCGGGGAGCTGTTTTTT. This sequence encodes CASSLGLSAGTGELFF.

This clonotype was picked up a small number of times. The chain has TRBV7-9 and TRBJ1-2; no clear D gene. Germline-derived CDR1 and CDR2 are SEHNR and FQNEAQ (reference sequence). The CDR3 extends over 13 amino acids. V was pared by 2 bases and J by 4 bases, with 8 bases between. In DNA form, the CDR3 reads TGTGCCAGCAGCTTAAACAGTCTCTATGGCTACACCTTC. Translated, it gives CASSLNSLYGYTF.

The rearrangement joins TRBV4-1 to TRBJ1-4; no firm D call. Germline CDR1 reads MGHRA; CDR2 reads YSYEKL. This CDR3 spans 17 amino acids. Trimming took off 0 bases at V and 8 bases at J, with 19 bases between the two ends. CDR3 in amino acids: CASSQEGHTPPREKLFF. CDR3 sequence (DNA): TGCGCCAGCAGCCAAGAAGGGCACACACCTCCGAGGGAAAAACTGTTTTTT.

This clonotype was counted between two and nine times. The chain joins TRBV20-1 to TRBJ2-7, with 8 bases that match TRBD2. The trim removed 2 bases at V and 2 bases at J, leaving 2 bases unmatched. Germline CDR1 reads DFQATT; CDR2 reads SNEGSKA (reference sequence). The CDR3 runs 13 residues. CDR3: CSARISGTYEQYF. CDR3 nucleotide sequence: TGCAGTGCTAGAATTAGCGGGACCTACGAGCAGTACTTC.

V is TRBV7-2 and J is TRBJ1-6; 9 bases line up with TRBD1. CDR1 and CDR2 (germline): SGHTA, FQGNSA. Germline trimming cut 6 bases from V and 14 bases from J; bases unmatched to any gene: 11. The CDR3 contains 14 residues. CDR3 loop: CASRKSGQGGSLHF. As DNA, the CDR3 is TGTGCCAGCAGAAAATCGGGACAGGGAGGATCCCTCCACTTT.

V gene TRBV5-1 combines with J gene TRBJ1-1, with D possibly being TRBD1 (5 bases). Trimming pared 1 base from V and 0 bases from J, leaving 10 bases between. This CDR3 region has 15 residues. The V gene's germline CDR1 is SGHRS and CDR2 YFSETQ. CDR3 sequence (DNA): TGCGCCAGCAGCTTGACGGGGACCCTGAACACTGAAGCTTTCTTT. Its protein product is CASSLTGTLNTEAFF.

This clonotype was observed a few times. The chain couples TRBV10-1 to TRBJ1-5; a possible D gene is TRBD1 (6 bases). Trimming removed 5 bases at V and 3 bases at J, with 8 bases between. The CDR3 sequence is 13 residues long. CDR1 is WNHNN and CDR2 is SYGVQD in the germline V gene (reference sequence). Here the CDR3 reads CASSRDNNQPQHF. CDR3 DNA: TGCGCCAGCAGTCGGGACAACAATCAGCCCCAGCATTTT.

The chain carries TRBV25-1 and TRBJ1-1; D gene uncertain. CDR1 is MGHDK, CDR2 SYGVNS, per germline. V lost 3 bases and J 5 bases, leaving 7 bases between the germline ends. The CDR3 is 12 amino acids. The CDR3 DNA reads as TGTGCCAGCAGTGACTGGGCGACTGAAGCTTTCTTT. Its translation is CASSDWATEAFF.

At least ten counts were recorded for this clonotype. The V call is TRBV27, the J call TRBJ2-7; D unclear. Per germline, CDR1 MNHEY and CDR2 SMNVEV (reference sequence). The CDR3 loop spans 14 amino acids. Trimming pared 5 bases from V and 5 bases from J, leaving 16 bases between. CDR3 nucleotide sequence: TGTGCCAGCAGTCCAAGGGTTTACCCCGACGAGCAGTACTTC. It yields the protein CASSPRVYPDEQYF.

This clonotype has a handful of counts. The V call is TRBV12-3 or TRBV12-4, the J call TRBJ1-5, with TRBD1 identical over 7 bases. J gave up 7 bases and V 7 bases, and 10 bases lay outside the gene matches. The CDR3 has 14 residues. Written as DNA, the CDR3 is TGTGCCAGCACCCCGACAGGGCCAGGACAGCCCCAGCATTTT. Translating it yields CASTPTGPGQPQHF.

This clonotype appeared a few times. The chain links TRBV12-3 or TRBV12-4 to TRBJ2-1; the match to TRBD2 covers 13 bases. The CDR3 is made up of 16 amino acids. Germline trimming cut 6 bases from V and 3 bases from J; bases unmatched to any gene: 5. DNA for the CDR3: TGTGCCAGCAGAAGACTAGCGGGGGGCAACTACAATGAGCAGTTCTTC. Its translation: CASRRLAGGNYNEQFF.

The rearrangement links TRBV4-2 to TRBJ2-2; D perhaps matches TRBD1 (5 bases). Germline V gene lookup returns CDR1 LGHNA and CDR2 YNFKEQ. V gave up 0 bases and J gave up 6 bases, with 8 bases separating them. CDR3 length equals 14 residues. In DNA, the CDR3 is TGTGCCAGCAGCCAAGATATGGGGCCCGGGGAGCTGTTTTTT. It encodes CASSQDMGPGELFF.

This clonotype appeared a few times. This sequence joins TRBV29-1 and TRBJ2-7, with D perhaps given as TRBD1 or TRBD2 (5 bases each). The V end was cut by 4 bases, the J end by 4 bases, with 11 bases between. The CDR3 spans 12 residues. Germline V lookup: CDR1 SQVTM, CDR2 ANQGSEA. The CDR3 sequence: CSVAGPPYEQYF. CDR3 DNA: TGCAGCGTTGCGGGACCGCCGTACGAGCAGTACTTC.

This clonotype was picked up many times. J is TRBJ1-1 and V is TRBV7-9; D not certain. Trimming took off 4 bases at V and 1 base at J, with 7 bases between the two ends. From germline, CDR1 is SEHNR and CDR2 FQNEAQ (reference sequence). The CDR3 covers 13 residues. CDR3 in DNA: TGTGCCAGCAGCTGGAACGAGAACACTGAAGCTTTCTTT. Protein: CASSWNENTEAFF.

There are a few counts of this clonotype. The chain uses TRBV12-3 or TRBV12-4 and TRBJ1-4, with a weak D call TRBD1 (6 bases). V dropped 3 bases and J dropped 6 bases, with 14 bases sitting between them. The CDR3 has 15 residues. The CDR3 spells CASSLTAGVYEKLFF. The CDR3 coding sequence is TGTGCCAGCAGTTTGACGGCAGGGGTTTATGAAAAACTGTTTTTT.

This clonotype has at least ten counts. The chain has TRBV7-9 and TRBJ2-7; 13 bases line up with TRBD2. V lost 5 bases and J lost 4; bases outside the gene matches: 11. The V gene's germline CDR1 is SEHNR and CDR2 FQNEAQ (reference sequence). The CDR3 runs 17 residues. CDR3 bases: TGTGCCAGCAGCCCTAATAGACCGGGACTAGCGGGATACGAGCAGTACTTC. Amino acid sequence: CASSPNRPGLAGYEQYF.

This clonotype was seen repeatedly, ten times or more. CDR3: CASSLDRGDNSPLHF. CDR3 nucleotide sequence: TGTGCCAGCAGCCTGGACAGGGGCGACAATTCACCCCTCCACTTT. The V gene is TRBV2, the J gene TRBJ1-6; 9 positions agree with TRBD1. This CDR3 has 15 amino acids. Losses at the gene ends were 6 bases for V and 7 bases for J; bases not matched to a gene: 7. Germline loops: CDR1 SNHLY, CDR2 FYNNEI.

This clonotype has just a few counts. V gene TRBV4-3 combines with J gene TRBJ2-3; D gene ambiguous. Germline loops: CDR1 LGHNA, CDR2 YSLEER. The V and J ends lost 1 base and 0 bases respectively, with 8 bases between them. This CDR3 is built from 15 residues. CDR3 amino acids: CASSQGLYSTDTQYF. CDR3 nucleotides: TGCGCCAGCAGCCAAGGCCTTTACAGCACAGATACGCAGTATTTT.

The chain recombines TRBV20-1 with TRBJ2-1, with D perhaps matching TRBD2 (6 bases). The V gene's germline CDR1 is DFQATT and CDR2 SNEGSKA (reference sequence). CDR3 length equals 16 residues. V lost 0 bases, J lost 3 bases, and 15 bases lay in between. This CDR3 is CSARDPSSARYNEQFF. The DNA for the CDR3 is TGCAGTGCTAGAGATCCCTCTAGCGCCCGCTACAATGAGCAGTTCTTC.

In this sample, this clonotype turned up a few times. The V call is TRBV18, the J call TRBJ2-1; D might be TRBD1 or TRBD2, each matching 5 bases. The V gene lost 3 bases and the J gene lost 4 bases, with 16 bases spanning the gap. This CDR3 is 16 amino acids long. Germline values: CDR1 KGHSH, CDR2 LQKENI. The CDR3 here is CASSPFGLGDYNEQFF. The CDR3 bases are TGTGCCAGCTCACCGTTCGGGTTGGGGGATTACAATGAGCAGTTCTTC.

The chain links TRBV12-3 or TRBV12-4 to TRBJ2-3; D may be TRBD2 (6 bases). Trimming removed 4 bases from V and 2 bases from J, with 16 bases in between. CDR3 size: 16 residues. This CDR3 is CASSSGRDLITDTQYF. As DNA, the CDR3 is TGTGCCAGCAGTTCTGGACGGGACTTGATCACAGATACGCAGTATTTT.

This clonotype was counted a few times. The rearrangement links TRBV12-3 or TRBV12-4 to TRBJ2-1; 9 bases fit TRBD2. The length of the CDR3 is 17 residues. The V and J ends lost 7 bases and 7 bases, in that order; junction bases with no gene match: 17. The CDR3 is CASKLPTGTSLGNEQFF. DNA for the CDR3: TGTGCCAGCAAGCTACCCACCGGGACTAGCTTGGGTAATGAGCAGTTCTTC.

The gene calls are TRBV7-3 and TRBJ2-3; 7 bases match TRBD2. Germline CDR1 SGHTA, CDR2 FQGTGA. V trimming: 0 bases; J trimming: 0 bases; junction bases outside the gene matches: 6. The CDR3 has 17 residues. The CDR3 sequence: CASSLTASGISTDTQYF. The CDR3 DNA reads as TGTGCCAGCAGCTTAACGGCTAGCGGAATTAGCACAGATACGCAGTATTTT. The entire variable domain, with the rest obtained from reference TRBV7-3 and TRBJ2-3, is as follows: GAGVSQTPSNKVTEKGKYVELRCDPISGHTALYWYRQSLGQGPEFLIYFQGTGAADDSGLPNDRFFAVRPEGSVSTLKIQRTERGDSAVYLCASSLTASGISTDTQYFGPGTRLTVL.

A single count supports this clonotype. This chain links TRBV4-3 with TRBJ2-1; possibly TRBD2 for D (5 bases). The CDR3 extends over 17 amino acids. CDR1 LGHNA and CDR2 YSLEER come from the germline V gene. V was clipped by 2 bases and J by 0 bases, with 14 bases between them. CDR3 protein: CASSQRKSGSSYNEQFF. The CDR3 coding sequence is TGCGCCAGCAGCCAAAGAAAGTCGGGGAGCTCCTACAATGAGCAGTTCTTC.

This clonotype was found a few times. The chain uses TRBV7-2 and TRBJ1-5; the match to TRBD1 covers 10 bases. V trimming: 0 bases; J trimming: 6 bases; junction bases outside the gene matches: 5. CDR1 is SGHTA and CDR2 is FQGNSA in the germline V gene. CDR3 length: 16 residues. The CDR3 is CASSLAGTGVAQPQHF. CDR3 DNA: TGTGCCAGCAGCTTAGCCGGGACAGGGGTGGCTCAGCCCCAGCATTTT.

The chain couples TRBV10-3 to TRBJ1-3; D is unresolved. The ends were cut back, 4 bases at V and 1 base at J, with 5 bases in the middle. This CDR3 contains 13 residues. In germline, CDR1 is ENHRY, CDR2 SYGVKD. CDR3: CAISVNSGNTIYF. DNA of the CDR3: TGTGCCATCAGTGTCAATTCTGGAAACACCATATATTTT.

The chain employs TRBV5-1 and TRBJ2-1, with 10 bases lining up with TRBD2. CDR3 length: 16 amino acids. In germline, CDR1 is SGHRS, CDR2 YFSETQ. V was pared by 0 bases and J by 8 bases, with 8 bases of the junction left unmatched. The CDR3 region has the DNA TGCGCCAGCAGCTTGGCCGGGACTAGCGATTCAGATGAGCAGTTCTTC. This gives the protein CASSLAGTSDSDEQFF. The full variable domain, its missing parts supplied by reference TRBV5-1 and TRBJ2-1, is KAGVTQTPRYLIKTRGQQVTLSCSPISGHRSVSWYQQTPGQGLQFLFEYFSETQRNKGNFPGRFSGRQFSNSRSEMNVSTLELGDSALYLCASSLAGTSDSDEQFFGPGTRLTVL.

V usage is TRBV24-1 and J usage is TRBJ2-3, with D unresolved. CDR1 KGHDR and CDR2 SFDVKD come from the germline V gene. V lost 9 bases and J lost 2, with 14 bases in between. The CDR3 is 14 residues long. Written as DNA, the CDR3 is TGTGCCACCCGAGGACCGCTACTCACAGATACGCAGTATTTT. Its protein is CATRGPLLTDTQYF.